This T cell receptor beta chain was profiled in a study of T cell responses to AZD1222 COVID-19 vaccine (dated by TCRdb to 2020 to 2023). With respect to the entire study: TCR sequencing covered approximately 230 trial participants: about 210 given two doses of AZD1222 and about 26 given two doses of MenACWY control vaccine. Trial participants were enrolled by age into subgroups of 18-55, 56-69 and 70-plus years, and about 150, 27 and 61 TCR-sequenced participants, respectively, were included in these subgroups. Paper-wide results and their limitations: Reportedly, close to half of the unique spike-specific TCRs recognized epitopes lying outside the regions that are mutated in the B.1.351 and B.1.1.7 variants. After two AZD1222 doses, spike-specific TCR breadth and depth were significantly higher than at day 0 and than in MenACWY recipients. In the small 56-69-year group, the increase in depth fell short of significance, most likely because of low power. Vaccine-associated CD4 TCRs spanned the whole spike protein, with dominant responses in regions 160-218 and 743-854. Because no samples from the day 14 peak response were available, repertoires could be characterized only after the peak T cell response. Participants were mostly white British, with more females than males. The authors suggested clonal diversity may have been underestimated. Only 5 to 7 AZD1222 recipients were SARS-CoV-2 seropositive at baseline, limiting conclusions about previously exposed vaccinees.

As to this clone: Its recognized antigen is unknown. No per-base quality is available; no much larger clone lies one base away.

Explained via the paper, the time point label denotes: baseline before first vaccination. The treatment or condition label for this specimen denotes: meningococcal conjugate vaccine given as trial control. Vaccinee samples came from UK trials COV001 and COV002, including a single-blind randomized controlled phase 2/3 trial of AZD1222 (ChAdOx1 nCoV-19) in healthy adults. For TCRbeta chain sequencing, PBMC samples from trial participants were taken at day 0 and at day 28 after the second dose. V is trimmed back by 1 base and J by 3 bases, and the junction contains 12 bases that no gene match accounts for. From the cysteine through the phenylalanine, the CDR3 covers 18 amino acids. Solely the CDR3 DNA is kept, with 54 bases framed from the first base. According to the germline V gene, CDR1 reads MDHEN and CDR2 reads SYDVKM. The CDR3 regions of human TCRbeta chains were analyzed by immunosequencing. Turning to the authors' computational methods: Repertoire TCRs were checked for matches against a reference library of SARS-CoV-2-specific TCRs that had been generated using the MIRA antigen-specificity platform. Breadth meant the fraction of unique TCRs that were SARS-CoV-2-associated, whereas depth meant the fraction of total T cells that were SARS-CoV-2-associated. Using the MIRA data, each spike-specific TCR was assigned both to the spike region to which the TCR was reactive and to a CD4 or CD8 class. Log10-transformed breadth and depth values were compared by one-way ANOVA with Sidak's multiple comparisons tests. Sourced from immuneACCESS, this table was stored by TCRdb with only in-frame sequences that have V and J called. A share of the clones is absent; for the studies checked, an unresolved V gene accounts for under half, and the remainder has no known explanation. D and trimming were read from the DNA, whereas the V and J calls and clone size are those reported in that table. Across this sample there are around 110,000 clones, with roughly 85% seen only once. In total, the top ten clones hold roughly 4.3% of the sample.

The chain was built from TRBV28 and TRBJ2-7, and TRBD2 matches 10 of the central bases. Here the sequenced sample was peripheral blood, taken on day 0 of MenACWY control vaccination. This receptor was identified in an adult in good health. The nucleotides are TGTGCCAGCAGTTTATCCCCCCTTAGCGGGGGGCTTATCTACGAGCAGTACTTC. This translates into CASSLSPLSGGLIYEQYF.